This TCR beta chain was found in a study of monozygotic twins with inflammatory bowel disease (dated by TCRdb to between 2018 and 2021). With regard to the full study: The complete study included about 28 monozygotic twin pairs: 19 IBD-discordant Danish pairs and nine German pairs, of which four were IBD-concordant and five were IBD-discordant. The search for disease-associated traits relied mainly on comparing, within discordant pairs, IBD patients with their genetically identical healthy co-twins. Each individual had, on average, about 151 000 unique TCRalpha sequences and 181 000 unique TCRbeta sequences available for analysis. Study-level results and caveats: Distinction between different T cell subtypes could not be achieved in the analysis. Repertoire similarity did not differ between concordant and discordant twins, possibly due to limited statistical power. TCRbeta repertoire diversity, by inverse Simpson index, was decreased in IBD patients compared with their healthy co-twins. Compared with healthy twins, IBD patients shared fewer clonotypes with other individuals, and the difference was most pronounced in patients with signs of disease activity. Differing immunosuppressive treatments among patients may have added background noise and inter-individual variability to the repertoires. No single strong signal or clonotype linked to IBD turned up in the results, so the idea that one exists was not supported.

Notes on this clonotype: Its antigen specificity is not known.

From each donor, an approximately 2.5 ml peripheral blood sample was drawn into PAXgene tubes and stored at -80 degrees C. Total RNA was isolated from whole blood with the PAXgene blood miRNA kit on an automated QIAcube, without T cell sorting. Deep TCRalpha and TCRbeta repertoire profiling with unique molecular barcoding was performed on peripheral blood of monozygotic twin pairs concordant or discordant for inflammatory bowel disease. Smoking habits were recorded for all twin pairs, and individuals were classified as current, former or never smokers. Receptors were amplified or captured by 5' RACE. For each TCR library, around 3,800 ng of total RNA was used. For each sample, cDNA was synthesized in eight separate reactions using SMARTScribe reverse transcriptase. During cDNA synthesis, unique molecular identifiers containing a 6-nucleotide sample barcode were introduced by template switching. TCRalpha and TCRbeta cDNA was amplified in two nested PCRs of roughly 16 and 10 cycles, and bead purification was carried out after each PCR. Before amplification, the cDNA was treated with uracil DNA-glycosylase and purified using the QIAquick PCR purification kit. The second PCR was the step at which Illumina TruSeq-compatible adapters and sample-specific barcodes were added. TapeStation and Qubit were used to check library quality and concentration, and 5 to 5.5 ng of each library was pooled. Sequencing of pooled libraries was carried out on an Illumina HiSeq2500 single-index Rapid Run using 2 x 100 bp reads and custom sequencing primers. Under the source paper's analysis protocol: MiGEC version 1.2.6 was used for UMI-based consensus assembly to correct PCR and sequencing errors. V(D)J alignment, clonotype assembly and CDR3 extraction were performed with MiXCR version 2.1.1. Gene usage, clonotype sharing and MAIT/NKT TCR abundance were normalised by analysing the top 1000, 10 000 and 20 000 clonotypes per sample. After downsampling to 27 000 UMIs, diversity was calculated as the inverse Simpson index using the vegan R package. Statistical testing used paired Mann-Whitney U tests on the discordant twin pairs and applied Benjamini-Hochberg correction for multiple testing. TCRdb reanalyzed the reads, keeping one entry per CDR3 protein sequence and omitting DNA. These V and J calls derive from TCRdb rather than the authors' analysis. The sample's own table lists 350,000 to 550,000 distinct CDR3 sequences. The top ten hold about 2.4% of the sample.

According to the germline V gene, CDR1 reads SGHTA and CDR2 reads FQGNSA. From its cysteine to its phenylalanine, the CDR3 spans 14 amino acids. The nucleotide record is missing. This sequence was found in a human donor with ulcerative colitis or Crohn's disease, or a healthy co-twin of an affected twin (not recorded which). The sample was blood. The chain uses TRBV7-2 and TRBJ2-4; TCRdb designates TRBD1, a call that cannot be tested without DNA. The CDR3 protein is CASSLSSGHHIQYF.